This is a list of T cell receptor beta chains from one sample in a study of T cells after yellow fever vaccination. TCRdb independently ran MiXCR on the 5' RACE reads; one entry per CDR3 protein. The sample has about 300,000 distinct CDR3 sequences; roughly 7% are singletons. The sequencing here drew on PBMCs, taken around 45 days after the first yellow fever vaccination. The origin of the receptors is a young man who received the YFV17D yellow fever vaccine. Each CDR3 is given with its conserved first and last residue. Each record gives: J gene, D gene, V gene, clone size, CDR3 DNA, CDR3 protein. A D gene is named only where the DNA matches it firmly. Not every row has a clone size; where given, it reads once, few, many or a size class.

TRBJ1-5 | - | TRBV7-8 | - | TGTGCCAGCAGGCAAGGGGATAGCAATCAGCCCCAGCATTTT | CASRQGDSNQPQHF
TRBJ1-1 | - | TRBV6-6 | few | TGTGCCAGCAGACCTGACATGAACACTGAAGCTTTCTTT | CASRPDMNTEAFF
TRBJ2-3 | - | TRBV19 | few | TGTGCCAGTCGGGTTTTTGGCACAGATACGCAGTATTTT | CASRVFGTDTQYF
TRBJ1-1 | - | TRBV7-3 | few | TGTGCCAGCAGCCCGCTAATGACAGGAAACACTGAAGCTTTCTTT | CASSPLMTGNTEAFF
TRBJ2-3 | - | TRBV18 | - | TGTGCCAGCTCACCGGGACGAAAAACTAGCACAGATACGCAGTATTTT | CASSPGRKTSTDTQYF
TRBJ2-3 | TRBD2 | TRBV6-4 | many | TGTGCCAGCAGCGCTAGCGGGGAGTCAGATACGCAGTATTTT | CASSASGESDTQYF
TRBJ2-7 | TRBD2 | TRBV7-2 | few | TGTGCCAGCAGCTTAGGTAGGGCGGGGGGCTCCTCCTACGAGCAGTACTTC | CASSLGRAGGSSYEQYF
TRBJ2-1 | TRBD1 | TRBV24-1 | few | TGTGCCACCAGTGATTCACAAAGCGGGGTACAGGGGGCTTATGAGCAGTTCTTC | CATSDSQSGVQGAYEQFF
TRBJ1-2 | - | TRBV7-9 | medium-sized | TGTGCCAGCAGCTTAGCGAACGGGAATGGCTACACCTTC | CASSLANGNGYTF
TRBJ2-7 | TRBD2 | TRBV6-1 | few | TGTGCCAGCAGACCAGGGACTAGCGGTAACTACGAGCAGTACTTC | CASRPGTSGNYEQYF
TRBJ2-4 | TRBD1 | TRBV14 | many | TGTGCCAGCAGCCAAACAGGGGGCATTCAGTACTTC | CASSQTGGIQYF
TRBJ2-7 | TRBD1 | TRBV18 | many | TGTGCCAGCTCACCCGGGACAGGGATCTCCTACGAGCAGTACTTC | CASSPGTGISYEQYF
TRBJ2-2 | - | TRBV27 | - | TGTGCCAGCAGTAGTCAGGGGGGCCTCTACACCGGGGAGCTGTTTTTT | CASSSQGGLYTGELFF
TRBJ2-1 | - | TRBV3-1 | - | TGTGCCAGCAGCCAAGGGGGGGCCGCCTACAATGAGCAGTTCTTC | CASSQGGAAYNEQFF
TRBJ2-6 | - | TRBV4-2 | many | TGTGCCAGCAGCCAAGATACCGGCTCTGGGGCCAACGTCCTGACTTTC | CASSQDTGSGANVLTF
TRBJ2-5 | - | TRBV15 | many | TGTGCCACCAGCAGAGATCCCTTGGGGACCCAGTACTTC | CATSRDPLGTQYF